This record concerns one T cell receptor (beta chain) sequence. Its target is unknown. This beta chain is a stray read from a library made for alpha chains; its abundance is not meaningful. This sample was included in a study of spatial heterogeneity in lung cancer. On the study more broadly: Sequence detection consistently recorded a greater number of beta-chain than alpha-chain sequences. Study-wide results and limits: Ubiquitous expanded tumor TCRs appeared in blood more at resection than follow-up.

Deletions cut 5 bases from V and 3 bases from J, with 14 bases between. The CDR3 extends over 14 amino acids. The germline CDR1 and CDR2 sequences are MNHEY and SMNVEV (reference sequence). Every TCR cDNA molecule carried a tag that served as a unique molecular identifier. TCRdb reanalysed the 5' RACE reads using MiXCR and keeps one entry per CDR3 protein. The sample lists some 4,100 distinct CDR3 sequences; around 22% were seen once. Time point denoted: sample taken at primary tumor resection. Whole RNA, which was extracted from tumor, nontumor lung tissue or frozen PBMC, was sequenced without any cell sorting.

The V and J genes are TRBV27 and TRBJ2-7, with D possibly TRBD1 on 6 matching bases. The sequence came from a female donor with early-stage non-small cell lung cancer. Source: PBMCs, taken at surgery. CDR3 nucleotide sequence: TGTGCCAGCAGTCCGGACGGACAGCGCTACGAGCAGTACTTC. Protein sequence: CASSPDGQRYEQYF.